These T cell receptor beta chains were read from a single sample in a study of identical twins. A single record per CDR3 protein comes from TCRdb applying MiXCR to the 5' RACE reads. The data show 310,000 or so distinct CDR3 sequences, roughly 9.8% seen once. In addition, the sample was reused for a study of yellow fever vaccine responses in identical twins.

The sequenced material came from CD8+ T cells sorted from blood. These receptors all come from a woman aged 18-29 years in good health. Each CDR3 is given with its conserved first and last residue. Fields, in order: clone size, V gene, D gene, J gene, CDR3 protein, CDR3 DNA. A D gene is named only where the DNA matches it firmly. Some rows have no size entry. The others give once, few or many, or a class for an expanded clone.

>-|TRBV7-8|TRBD1|TRBJ2-7
CASSQDRGRIHEQYF
TGTGCCAGCAGCCAAGACAGGGGGCGTATCCACGAGCAGTACTTC
>many|TRBV7-6|-|TRBJ2-1
CASSFGLYNEQFF
TGTGCCAGCAGCTTCGGACTTTACAATGAGCAGTTCTTC
>-|TRBV2|-|TRBJ1-1
CARNRENTEAFF
TGTGCCAGAAATAGGGAAAACACTGAAGCTTTCTTT
>-|TRBV24-1|-|TRBJ2-1
CATSEAGSIYNEQFF
TGTGCCACCAGTGAGGCAGGGTCGATATACAATGAGCAGTTCTTC
>few|TRBV6-2/TRBV6-3|TRBD1|TRBJ2-7
CASSYRDRHYEQYF
TGTGCCAGCAGTTACCGGGACAGGCACTACGAGCAGTACTTC
>-|TRBV11-2|-|TRBJ1-2
CASSLENYGYTF
TGTGCCAGCAGCTTAGAGAACTATGGCTACACCTTC
>many|TRBV25-1|TRBD1|TRBJ2-1
CASRQGDFSYNEQFF
TGTGCCAGCAGACAGGGGGATTTTTCCTACAATGAGCAGTTCTTC
>few|TRBV27|TRBD2|TRBJ2-3
CASSLGGRFTDTQYF
TGTGCCAGCAGTTTGGGAGGGAGGTTTACAGATACGCAGTATTTT
>-|TRBV6-5|TRBD1|TRBJ1-2
CASSYSQTGNSYGYTF
TGTGCCAGCAGTTACTCTCAGACAGGGAATTCCTATGGCTACACCTTC
>-|TRBV10-1|TRBD1|TRBJ2-6
CASSDPWTGTGANVLTF
TGCGCCAGCAGTGACCCCTGGACAGGTACGGGGGCCAACGTCCTGACTTTC
>many|TRBV28|TRBD2|TRBJ2-5
CASSLGLAGEWETQYF
TGTGCCAGCAGTTTGGGACTAGCGGGAGAGTGGGAGACCCAGTACTTC
>few|TRBV2|TRBD1|TRBJ2-7
CASTPTGGTYEQYF
TGTGCCAGCACTCCGACAGGGGGCACCTACGAGCAGTACTTC
>-|TRBV5-8|-|TRBJ2-7
CASVPGWGGAYEQYF
TGTGCCAGCGTGCCCGGGTGGGGGGGCGCCTACGAGCAGTACTTC
>few|TRBV4-1|-|TRBJ2-5
CASSPRQGPTETQYF
TGCGCCAGCAGCCCGCGACAAGGACCCACGGAGACCCAGTACTTC
>many|TRBV12-3/TRBV12-4|-|TRBJ2-7
CASNPGTGYEQYF
TGTGCCAGCAACCCCGGAACAGGCTACGAGCAGTACTTC
>many|TRBV4-3|-|TRBJ1-4
CASSQEYGRAHEKLFF
TGCGCCAGCAGCCAAGAATACGGCAGGGCACATGAAAAACTGTTTTTT
>-|TRBV29-1|-|TRBJ2-2
CSVGQYTGELFF
TGCAGCGTTGGACAGTACACCGGGGAGCTGTTTTTT
>few|TRBV29-1|-|TRBJ1-4
CSVVEGESEKLFF
TGCAGCGTTGTCGAGGGAGAAAGCGAAAAACTGTTTTTT
>few|TRBV14|TRBD1|TRBJ2-7
CASSQGTGGGDEQYF
TGTGCCAGCAGCCAAGGAACAGGGGGCGGTGACGAGCAGTACTTC
>-|TRBV5-1|-|TRBJ1-4
CASSPEQGATNEKLFF
TGCGCCAGCAGCCCGGAGCAGGGTGCAACTAATGAAAAACTGTTTTTT
>few|TRBV3-1|TRBD2|TRBJ2-7
CASSQRASGGSPHTNEQYF
TGTGCCAGCAGCCAACGGGCTAGCGGGGGGTCACCACACACCAACGAGCAGTACTTC
>few|TRBV29-1|-|TRBJ1-2
CSVVNSPHRDYTF
TGCAGCGTTGTTAACAGCCCACACAGAGACTACACCTTC
>few|TRBV7-2|-|TRBJ2-4
CASSLDLTGYIQYF
TGTGCCAGCAGCTTAGATCTCACGGGTTACATTCAGTACTTC
>many|TRBV28|TRBD2|TRBJ2-3
CASSPAGSGRAGWRTDTQYF
TGTGCCAGCAGCCCAGCTGGTAGCGGGAGGGCCGGATGGCGCACAGATACGCAGTATTTT
>-|TRBV4-3|-|TRBJ2-7
CASSQDRQIDYEQYF
TGCGCCAGCAGCCAAGATCGGCAGATAGACTACGAGCAGTACTTC
>few|TRBV21-1|-|TRBJ2-7
CASSKGIDYEQYF
TGTGCCAGCAGCAAAGGCATAGACTACGAGCAGTACTTC
>many|TRBV27|-|TRBJ2-5
CASSSTQGVREGSETQYF
TGTGCCAGCAGTTCCACACAGGGGGTGCGGGAGGGCTCGGAGACCCAGTACTTC
>-|TRBV20-1|TRBD1|TRBJ2-7
CSARTGTASYEQYF
TGCAGTGCTAGAACCGGGACAGCCTCCTACGAGCAGTACTTC
>many|TRBV20-1|-|TRBJ2-7
CSARLLGIGYEQYF
TGCAGTGCTAGATTGCTGGGAATAGGGTACGAGCAGTACTTC
>-|TRBV7-2|TRBD2|TRBJ2-3
CASSPPGGLITDTQYF
TGTGCCAGCAGCCCCCCGGGGGGACTGATCACAGATACGCAGTATTTT
>-|TRBV20-1|-|TRBJ2-3
CSARDRGITTDTQYF
TGCAGTGCTAGAGATCGGGGCATCACGACAGATACGCAGTATTTT
>few|TRBV7-6|-|TRBJ2-5
CASSLGFGAGPETQYF
TGTGCCAGCAGCTTAGGTTTCGGGGCAGGGCCAGAGACCCAGTACTTC
>-|TRBV24-1|-|TRBJ2-5
CATSGGQMETQYF
TGTGCCACCAGTGGAGGACAGATGGAGACCCAGTACTTC
>few|TRBV27|-|TRBJ2-7
CASSRYGDTRSYEQYF
TGTGCCAGCAGTCGCTACGGGGACACCCGCTCCTACGAGCAGTACTTC
>many|TRBV7-9|TRBD1|TRBJ2-1
CASSSGTGTDYNEQFF
TGTGCCAGCAGCTCCGGAACCGGGACAGACTACAATGAGCAGTTCTTC